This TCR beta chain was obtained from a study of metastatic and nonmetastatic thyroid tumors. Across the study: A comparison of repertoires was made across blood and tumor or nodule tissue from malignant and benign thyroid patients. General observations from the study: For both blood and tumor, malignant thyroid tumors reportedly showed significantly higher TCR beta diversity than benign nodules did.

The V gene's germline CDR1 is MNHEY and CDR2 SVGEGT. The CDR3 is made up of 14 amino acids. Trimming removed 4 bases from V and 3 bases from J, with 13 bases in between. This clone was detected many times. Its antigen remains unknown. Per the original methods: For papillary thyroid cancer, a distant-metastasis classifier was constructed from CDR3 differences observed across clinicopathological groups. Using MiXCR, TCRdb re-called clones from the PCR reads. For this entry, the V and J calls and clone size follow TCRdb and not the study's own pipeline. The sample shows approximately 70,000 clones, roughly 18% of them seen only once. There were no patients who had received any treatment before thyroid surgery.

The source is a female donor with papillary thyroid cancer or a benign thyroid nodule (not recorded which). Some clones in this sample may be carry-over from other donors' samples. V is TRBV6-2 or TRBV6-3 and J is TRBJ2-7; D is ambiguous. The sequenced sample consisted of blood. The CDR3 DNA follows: TGTGCCAGCAGTTTTGTGACACTCGACTACGAGCAGTACTTC. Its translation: CASSFVTLDYEQYF.